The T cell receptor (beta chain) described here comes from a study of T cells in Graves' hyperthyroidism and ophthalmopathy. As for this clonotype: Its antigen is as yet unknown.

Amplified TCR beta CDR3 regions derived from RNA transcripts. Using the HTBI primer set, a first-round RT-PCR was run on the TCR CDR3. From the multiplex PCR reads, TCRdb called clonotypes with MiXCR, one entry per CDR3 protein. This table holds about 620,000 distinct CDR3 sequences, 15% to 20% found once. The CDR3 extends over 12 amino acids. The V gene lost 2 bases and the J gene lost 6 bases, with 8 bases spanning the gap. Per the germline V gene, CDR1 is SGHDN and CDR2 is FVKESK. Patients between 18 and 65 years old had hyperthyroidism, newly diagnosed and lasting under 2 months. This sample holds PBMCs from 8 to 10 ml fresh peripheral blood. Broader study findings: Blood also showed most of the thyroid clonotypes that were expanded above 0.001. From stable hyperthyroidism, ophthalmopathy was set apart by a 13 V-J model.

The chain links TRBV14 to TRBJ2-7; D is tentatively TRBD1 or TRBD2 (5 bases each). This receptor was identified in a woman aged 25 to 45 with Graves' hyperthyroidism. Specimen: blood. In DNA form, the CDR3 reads TGTGCCAGCAGCCAATATGGGGGCGAGCAGTACTTC. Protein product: CASSQYGGEQYF.